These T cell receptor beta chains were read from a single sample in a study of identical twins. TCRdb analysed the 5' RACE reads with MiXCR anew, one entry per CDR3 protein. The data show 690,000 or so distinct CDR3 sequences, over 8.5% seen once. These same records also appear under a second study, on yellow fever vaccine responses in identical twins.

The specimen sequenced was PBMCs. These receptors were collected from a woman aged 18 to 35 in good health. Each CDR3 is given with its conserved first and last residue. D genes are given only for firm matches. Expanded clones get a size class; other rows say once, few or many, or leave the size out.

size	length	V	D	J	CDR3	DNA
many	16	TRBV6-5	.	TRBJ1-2	CASSLQRPVGWYGYTF	TGTGCCAGCAGTTTACAGCGTCCTGTTGGTTGGTATGGCTACACCTTC
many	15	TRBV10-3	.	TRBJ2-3	CAISVSPDRVDTQYF	TGTGCCATCAGTGTTTCACCGGATCGAGTAGATACGCAGTATTTT
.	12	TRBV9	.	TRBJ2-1	CASTLDRGEQFF	TGTGCCAGCACCTTGGACCGGGGTGAGCAGTTCTTC
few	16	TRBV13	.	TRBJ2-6	CASSPQAISGANVLTF	TGTGCCAGCAGCCCCCAGGCTATCTCTGGGGCCAACGTCCTGACTTTC
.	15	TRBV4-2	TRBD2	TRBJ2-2	CASRASGSNTGELFF	TGTGCCAGCAGGGCTAGCGGGTCGAACACCGGGGAGCTGTTTTTT
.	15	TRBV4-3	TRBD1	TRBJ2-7	CASSQDWDRTYEQYF	TGCGCCAGCAGCCAAGATTGGGACAGGACCTACGAGCAGTACTTC
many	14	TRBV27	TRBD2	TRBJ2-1	CASRGTSGYNEQFF	TGTGCCAGCAGAGGGACTAGCGGCTACAATGAGCAGTTCTTC
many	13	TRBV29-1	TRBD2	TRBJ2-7	CSVELAGTYEQYF	TGCAGCGTTGAACTAGCGGGGACCTACGAGCAGTACTTC
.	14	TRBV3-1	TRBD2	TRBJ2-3	CASSHGTSDDTQYF	TGTGCCAGCAGCCACGGGACTAGCGACGATACGCAGTATTTT
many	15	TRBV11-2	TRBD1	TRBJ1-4	CASSEGQGPNEKLFF	TGTGCCAGCAGCGAGGGACAGGGCCCTAATGAAAAACTGTTTTTT
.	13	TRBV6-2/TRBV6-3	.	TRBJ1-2	CASSYRGFYGYTF	TGTGCCAGCAGTTACCGCGGTTTCTATGGCTACACCTTC
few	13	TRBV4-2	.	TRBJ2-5	CASSQHREETQYF	TGTGCCAGCAGCCAACACAGGGAAGAGACCCAGTACTTC
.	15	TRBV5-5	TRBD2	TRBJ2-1	CASTRVGGVGNEQFF	TGTGCCAGCACCCGGGTGGGGGGGGTAGGCAATGAGCAGTTCTTC
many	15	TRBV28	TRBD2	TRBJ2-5	CASSLASGIQETQYF	TGTGCCAGCAGTTTAGCTAGCGGGATCCAAGAGACCCAGTACTTC
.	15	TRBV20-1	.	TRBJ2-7	CSARDQVEGGYEQYF	TGCAGTGCTAGAGATCAAGTGGAGGGCGGGTACGAGCAGTACTTC
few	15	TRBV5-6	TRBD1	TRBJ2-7	CASFVGQVSSYEQYF	TGTGCCAGCTTCGTGGGACAGGTGAGCTCCTACGAGCAGTACTTC
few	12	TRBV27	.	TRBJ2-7	CAVVSRTGGKYF	TGTGCCGTCGTTTCTAGGACAGGCGGGAAGTACTTC
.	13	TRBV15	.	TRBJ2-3	CATSRDKTDTQYF	TGTGCCACCAGCAGAGATAAAACAGATACGCAGTATTTT
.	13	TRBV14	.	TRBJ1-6	CASSRGVYSPLHF	TGTGCCAGCAGCCGCGGTGTGTATTCACCCCTCCACTTT
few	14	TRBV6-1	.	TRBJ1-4	CASSLGRSNEKLFF	TGTGCCAGCAGTCTCGGACGGTCGAATGAAAAACTGTTTTTT
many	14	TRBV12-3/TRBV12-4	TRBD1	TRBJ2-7	CASSFGRGQFEQYF	TGTGCCAGCAGTTTCGGCAGGGGGCAATTCGAGCAGTACTTC
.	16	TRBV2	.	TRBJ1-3	CASSGASTYSGNTIYF	TGTGCCAGCAGTGGGGCCAGTACCTACTCTGGAAACACCATATATTTT
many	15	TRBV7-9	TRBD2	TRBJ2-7	CASSLKLAGAWEQYF	TGTGCCAGCAGCTTAAAACTAGCGGGAGCTTGGGAGCAGTACTTC
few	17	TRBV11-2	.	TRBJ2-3	CASSLDVSGVVGDTQYF	TGTGCCAGCAGCTTAGATGTTTCGGGAGTCGTAGGAGATACGCAGTATTTT
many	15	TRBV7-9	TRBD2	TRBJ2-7	CASSSLAVSSYEQYF	TGTGCCAGCAGTTCCCTAGCGGTGAGCTCCTACGAGCAGTACTTC
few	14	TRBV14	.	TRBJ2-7	CASSQGTLAGEQYF	TGTGCCAGCAGCCAAGGGACACTCGCCGGGGAGCAGTACTTC
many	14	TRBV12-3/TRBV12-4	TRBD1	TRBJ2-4	CASSLAGTENIQYF	TGTGCCAGCAGTTTAGCGGGGACAGAAAACATTCAGTACTTC
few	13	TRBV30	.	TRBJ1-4	CAWSSRVNEKLFF	TGTGCCTGGAGTAGCAGGGTTAATGAAAAACTGTTTTTT
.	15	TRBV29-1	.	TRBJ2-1	CSAISRAEGTNEQFF	TGCAGCGCCATTAGCCGTGCAGAGGGGACCAATGAGCAGTTCTTC
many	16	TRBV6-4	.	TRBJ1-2	CASSDSSKGSNYGYTF	TGTGCCAGCAGTGACTCATCAAAGGGGTCTAACTATGGCTACACCTTC
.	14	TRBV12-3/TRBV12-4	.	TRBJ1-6	CASSLKTGNSPLPF	TGTGCCAGCAGTTTAAAGACGGGAAATTCACCCCTCCCCTTT
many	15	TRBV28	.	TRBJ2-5	CASTEGDGAWETQYF	TGTGCCAGCACAGAAGGGGACGGTGCATGGGAGACCCAGTACTTC
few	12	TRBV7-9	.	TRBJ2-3	CANASSADTQYF	TGTGCCAACGCTAGTTCGGCAGATACGCAGTATTTT
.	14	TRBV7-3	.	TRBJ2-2	CASSLSFNTGELFF	TGTGCCAGCAGCTTATCTTTTAACACCGGGGAGCTGTTTTTT
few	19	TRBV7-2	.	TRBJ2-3	CASSLAVGSGQLNTDTQYF	TGTGCCAGCAGCTTAGCTGTGGGATCGGGACAATTAAACACAGATACGCAGTATTTT
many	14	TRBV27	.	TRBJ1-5	CASSLYGSNQPQHF	TGTGCCAGCAGTTTATATGGCTCTAATCAGCCCCAGCATTTT
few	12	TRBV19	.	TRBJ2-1	CASRDSYNEQFF	TGTGCCAGCCGGGACTCTTACAATGAGCAGTTCTTC
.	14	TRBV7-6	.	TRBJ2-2	CASVGSSNTGELFF	TGTGCCAGCGTAGGTTCATCGAACACCGGGGAGCTGTTTTTT
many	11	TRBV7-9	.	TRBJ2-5	CASSSTETQYF	TGTGCCAGCAGCTCAACAGAGACCCAGTACTTC
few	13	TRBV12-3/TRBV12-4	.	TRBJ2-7	CASSSQSPYEQYF	TGTGCCAGCAGTTCCCAGAGTCCTTACGAGCAGTACTTC
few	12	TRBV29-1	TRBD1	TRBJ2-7	CSVPGTGAEQYF	TGCAGCGTTCCAGGGACAGGGGCCGAGCAGTACTTC
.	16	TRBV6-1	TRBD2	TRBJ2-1	CASSPGTSGTGNEQFF	TGTGCCAGCAGCCCCGGGACTAGCGGGACGGGGAATGAGCAGTTCTTC
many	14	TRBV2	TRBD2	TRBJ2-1	CASSTPGGVNEQFF	TGTGCCAGCAGTACCCCGGGAGGAGTCAATGAGCAGTTCTTC
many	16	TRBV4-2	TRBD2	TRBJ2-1	CASSRETSGGYNEQFF	TGTGCCAGCAGCCGGGAGACTAGCGGGGGATACAATGAGCAGTTCTTC
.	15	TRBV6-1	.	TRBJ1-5	CASSESGYSNQPQHF	TGTGCCAGCAGTGAATCGGGGTATAGCAATCAGCCCCAGCATTTT
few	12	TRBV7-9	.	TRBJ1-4	CASSLVVEKLFF	TGTGCCAGCAGCTTAGTGGTGGAAAAACTGTTTTTT
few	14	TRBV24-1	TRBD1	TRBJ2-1	CATSDAGQGNEQFF	TGTGCCACCAGTGATGCGGGACAGGGGAATGAGCAGTTCTTC
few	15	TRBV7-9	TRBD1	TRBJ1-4	CASSLTNRGYEKLFF	TGTGCCAGCAGCTTAACCAACAGGGGGTATGAAAAACTGTTTTTT
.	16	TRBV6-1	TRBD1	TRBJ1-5	CASRTGTGASNQPQHF	TGTGCCAGCAGGACCGGGACAGGGGCTAGCAATCAGCCCCAGCATTTT
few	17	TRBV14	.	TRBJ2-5	CASSQGEAKGRWETQYF	TGTGCCAGCAGCCAAGGGGAGGCGAAGGGCCGGTGGGAGACCCAGTACTTC
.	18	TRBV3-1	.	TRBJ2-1	CASSQRRAQLSSYNEQFF	TGTGCCAGCAGCCAAAGGCGGGCCCAACTCTCCTCCTACAATGAGCAGTTCTTC
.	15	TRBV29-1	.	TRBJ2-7	CSVEGGQGSSYEQYF	TGCAGCGTTGAAGGCGGGCAGGGTAGCTCCTACGAGCAGTACTTC
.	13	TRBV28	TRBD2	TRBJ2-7	CASGSGSLNEQYF	TGTGCCAGCGGAAGCGGGAGCCTTAACGAGCAGTACTTC
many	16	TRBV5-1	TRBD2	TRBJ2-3	CASSYGTSGSTDTQYF	TGCGCCAGCAGCTACGGGACTAGCGGAAGCACAGATACGCAGTATTTT
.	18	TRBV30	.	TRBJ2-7	CAWSDPSQDGRRAYEQYF	TGTGCCTGGAGTGATCCTTCTCAGGACGGACGTCGCGCCTACGAGCAGTACTTC
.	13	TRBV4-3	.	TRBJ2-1	CASSQDSENEQFF	TGCGCCAGCAGCCAAGATTCGGAAAATGAGCAGTTCTTC
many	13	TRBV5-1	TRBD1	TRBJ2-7	CASSYTGGYEQYF	TGTGCCAGCAGTTACACAGGGGGCTACGAGCAGTACTTC
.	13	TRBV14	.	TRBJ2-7	CASSQGPGVEQYF	TGTGCCAGCAGCCAAGGTCCGGGGGTCGAGCAGTACTTC
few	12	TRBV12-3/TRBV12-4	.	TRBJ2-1	CASAGSYNEQFF	TGTGCCAGTGCGGGCTCCTACAATGAGCAGTTCTTC